This T cell receptor beta chain appears in the sequencing data of a study of T cell clonotyping in hematopoietic cell transplantation. Findings of the study overall: CD4 and CD8 repertoire contributions could not be separated without sorting.

Recipients were bled about 28 days pretransplant and at posttransplant days 30, 100, 180. Sequenced by immunoSEQ multiplex PCR; TCRdb stores in-frame clones only, minus some. This sample carries 5,500 to 8,000 clones, around 96% of them seen once, and the ten largest clones take roughly 0.47%. About this clone: The antigen is undetermined.

There are 16 residues in the CDR3. The germline V gene has CDR1 SGHTA and CDR2 FQGTGA. The junction had 8 bases not matched to a gene; V was cut back by 2 bases and J by 2 bases. Sequenced here: PBMCs, sampled 30 days after allogeneic stem cell transplant. V is TRBV7-3 and J is TRBJ2-5, with 7 positions matching TRBD1. This receptor was identified in a male patient between 40 and 49 years old who had an allogeneic stem cell transplant from a related donor, so the T cells may come from the graft donor. Some clones in this sample may be carry-over from other donors' samples. The CDR3 here is CASSLSEVRGQETQYF. The CDR3 bases are TGTGCCAGCAGCTTATCAGAGGTCAGGGGGCAAGAGACCCAGTACTTC.